This T cell receptor beta chain stems from a study of shared clonotypes between healthy human individuals. Whole-study context: The study enrolled a couple of women and a few men aged 18 to 49. Study-level points and caveats: Having only a few donors restricted how much genetic and exposure-history diversity was captured. Shared across four donors were around 5% of the naive CD4 clonotypes.

Notes on this clone: Its antigen is not known.

Produced via immunoSEQ multiplex PCR; TCRdb's table is partial and in-frame only. Seen here are some 120,000 clones, around 68% observed once, and the top ten hold under 25%. Per germline, CDR1 SGDLS and CDR2 YYNGEE. V was trimmed by 0 bases and J by 6 bases, leaving 18 bases between them. CDR3 length: 16 residues. This clonotype was obtained from a woman aged 30 to 39 in good health. Sequencing was done on a sample of memory CD8+ T cells sorted from blood. As to subset: CD45RO+ cells pooled with CCR7-negative TemRA cells. This sequence joins TRBV9 and TRBJ1-2; D ambiguous. In DNA form, the CDR3 reads TGTGCCAGCAGCGTAGATCCAAGGACGCCGTCTCATGGCTACACCTTC. It translates to CASSVDPRTPSHGYTF.